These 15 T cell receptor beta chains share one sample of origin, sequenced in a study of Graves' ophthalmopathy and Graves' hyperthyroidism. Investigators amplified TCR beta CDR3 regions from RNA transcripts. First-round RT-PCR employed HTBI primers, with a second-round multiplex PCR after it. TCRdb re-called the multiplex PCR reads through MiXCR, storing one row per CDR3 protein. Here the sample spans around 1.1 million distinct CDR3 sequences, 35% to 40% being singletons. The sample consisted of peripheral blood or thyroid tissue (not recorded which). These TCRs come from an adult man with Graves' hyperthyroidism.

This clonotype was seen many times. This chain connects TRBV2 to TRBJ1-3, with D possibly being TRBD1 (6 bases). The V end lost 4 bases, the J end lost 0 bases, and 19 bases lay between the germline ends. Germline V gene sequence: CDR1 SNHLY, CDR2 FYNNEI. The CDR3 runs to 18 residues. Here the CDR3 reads CASSAGPPGAHSGNTIYF. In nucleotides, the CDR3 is TGTGCCAGCAGTGCGGGGCCTCCAGGGGCGCACTCTGGAAACACCATATATTTT.

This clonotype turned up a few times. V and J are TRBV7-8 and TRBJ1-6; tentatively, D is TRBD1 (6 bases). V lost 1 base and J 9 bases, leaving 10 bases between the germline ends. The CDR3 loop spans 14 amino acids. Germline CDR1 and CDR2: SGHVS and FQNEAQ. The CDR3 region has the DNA TGTGCCAGCAGCTTAGACCCCAGGGGTTCACCCCTCCACTTT. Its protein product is CASSLDPRGSPLHF.

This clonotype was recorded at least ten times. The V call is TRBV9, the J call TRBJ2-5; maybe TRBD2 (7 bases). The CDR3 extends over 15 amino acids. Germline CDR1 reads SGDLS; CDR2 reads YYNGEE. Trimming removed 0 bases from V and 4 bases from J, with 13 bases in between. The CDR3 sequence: CASSVEWGGGETQYF. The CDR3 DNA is TGTGCCAGCAGCGTAGAGTGGGGGGGCGGAGAGACCCAGTACTTC.

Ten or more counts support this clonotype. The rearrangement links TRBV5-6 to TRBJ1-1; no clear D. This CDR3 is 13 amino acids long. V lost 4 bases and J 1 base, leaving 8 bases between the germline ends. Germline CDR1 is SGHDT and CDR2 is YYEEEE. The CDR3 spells CASSEAGNTEAFF. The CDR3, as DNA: TGTGCCAGCAGCGAGGCGGGGAACACTGAAGCTTTCTTT. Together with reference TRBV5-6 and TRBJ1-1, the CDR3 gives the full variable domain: DAGVTQSPTHLIKTRGQQVTLRCSPKSGHDTVSWYQQALGQGPQFIFQYYEEEERQRGNFPDRFSGHQFPNYSSELNVNALLLGDSALYLCASSEAGNTEAFFGQGTRLTVV.

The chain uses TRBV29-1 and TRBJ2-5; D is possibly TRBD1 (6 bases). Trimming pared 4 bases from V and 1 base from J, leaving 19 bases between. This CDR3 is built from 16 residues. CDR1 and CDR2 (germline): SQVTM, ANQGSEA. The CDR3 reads CSVVSVDGTLQETQYF. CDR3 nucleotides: TGCAGCGTTGTGAGTGTTGACGGGACACTCCAAGAGACCCAGTACTTC.

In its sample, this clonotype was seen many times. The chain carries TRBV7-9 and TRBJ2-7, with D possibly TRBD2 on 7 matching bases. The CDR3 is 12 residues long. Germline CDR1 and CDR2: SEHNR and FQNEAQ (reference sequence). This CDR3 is CAGGPISYEQYF. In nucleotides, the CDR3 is TGTGCGGGGGGGCCTATCTCCTACGAGCAGTACTTC.

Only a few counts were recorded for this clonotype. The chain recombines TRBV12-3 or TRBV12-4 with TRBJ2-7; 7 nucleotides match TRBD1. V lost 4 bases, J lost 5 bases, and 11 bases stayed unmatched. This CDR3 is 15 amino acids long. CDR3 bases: TGTGCCAGCAGTTACTCGGGGACAGCCCGGGACGAGCAGTACTTC. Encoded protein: CASSYSGTARDEQYF.

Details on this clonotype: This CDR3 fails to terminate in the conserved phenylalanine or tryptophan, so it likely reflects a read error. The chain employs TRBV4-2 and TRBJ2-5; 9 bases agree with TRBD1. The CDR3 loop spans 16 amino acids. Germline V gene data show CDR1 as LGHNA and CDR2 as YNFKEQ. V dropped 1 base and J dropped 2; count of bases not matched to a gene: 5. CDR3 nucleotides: TGTGCCAGCAGCCAAGGTCCCGGACAGGGGCAAGAGACCCAGTACCTC. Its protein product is CASSQGPGQGQETQYL.

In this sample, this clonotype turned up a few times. The CDR3 loop reads CSARKRESSYEQYF. DNA of the CDR3: TGCAGTGCTCGGAAGCGGGAAAGCTCCTACGAGCAGTACTTC. The chain uses TRBV20-1 and TRBJ2-7, with 7 nucleotides matching TRBD2. Per the germline V gene, CDR1 is DFQATT and CDR2 is SNEGSKA (reference sequence). V trimming: 5 bases; J trimming: 0 bases; junction bases outside the gene matches: 7. This CDR3 spans 14 amino acids.

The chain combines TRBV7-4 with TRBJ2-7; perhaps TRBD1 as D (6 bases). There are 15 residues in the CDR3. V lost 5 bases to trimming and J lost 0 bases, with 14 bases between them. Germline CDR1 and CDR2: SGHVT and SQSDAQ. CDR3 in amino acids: CASSPLDRSSYEQYF. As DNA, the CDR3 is TGTGCCAGCAGCCCGCTCGACAGGAGCTCCTACGAGCAGTACTTC.

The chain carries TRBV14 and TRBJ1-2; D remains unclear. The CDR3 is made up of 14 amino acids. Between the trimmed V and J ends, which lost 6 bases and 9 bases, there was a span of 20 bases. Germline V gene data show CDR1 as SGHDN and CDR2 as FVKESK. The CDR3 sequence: CASSFRVALGSYTF. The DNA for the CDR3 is TGTGCCAGCAGTTTTAGGGTGGCCCTTGGAAGCTACACCTTC.

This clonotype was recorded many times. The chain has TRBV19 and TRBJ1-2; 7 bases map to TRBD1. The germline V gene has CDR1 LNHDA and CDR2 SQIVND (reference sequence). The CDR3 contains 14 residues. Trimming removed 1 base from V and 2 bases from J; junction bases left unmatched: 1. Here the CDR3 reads CASSIGGQNYGYTF. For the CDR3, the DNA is TGTGCCAGTAGTATAGGGGGACAGAACTATGGCTACACCTTC. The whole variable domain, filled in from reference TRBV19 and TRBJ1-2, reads DGGITQSPKYLFRKEGQNVTLSCEQNLNHDAMYWYRQDPGQGLRLIYYSQIVNDFQKGDIAEGYSVSREKKESFPLTVTSAQKNPTAFYLCASSIGGQNYGYTFGSGTRLTVV.

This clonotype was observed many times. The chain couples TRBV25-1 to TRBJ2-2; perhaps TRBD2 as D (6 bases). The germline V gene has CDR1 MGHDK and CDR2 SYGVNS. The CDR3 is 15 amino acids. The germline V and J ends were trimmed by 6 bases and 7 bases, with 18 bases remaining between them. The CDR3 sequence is CASRTTGGSGGELFF. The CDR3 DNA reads TGTGCCAGCAGGACGACCGGAGGGTCGGGCGGGGAGCTGTTTTTT.

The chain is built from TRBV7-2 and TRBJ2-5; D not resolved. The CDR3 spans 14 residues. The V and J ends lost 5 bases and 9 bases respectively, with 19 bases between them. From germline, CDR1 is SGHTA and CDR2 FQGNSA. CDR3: CASSVKTGPRSQYF. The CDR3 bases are TGTGCCAGCAGCGTTAAGACCGGGCCAAGGTCCCAGTACTTC.

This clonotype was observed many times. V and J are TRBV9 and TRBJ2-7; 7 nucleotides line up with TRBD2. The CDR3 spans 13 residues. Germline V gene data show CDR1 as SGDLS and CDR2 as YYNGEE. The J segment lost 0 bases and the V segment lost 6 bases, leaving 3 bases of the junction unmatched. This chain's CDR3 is CASKGGSSYEQYF. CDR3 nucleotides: TGTGCCAGCAAGGGCGGGAGCTCCTACGAGCAGTACTTC.